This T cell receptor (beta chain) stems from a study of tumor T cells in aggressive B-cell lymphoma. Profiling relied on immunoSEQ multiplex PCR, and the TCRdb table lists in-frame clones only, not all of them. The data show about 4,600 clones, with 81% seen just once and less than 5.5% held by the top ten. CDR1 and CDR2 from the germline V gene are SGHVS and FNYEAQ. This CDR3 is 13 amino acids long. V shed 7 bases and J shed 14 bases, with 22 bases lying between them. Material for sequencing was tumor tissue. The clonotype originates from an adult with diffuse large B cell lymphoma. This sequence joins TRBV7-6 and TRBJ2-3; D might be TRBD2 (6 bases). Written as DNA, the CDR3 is TGTGCCAGCACCGCCGGGGGTTCTGCGCGGGGGTATTTT. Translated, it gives CASTAGGSARGYF.